Sequencing of this TCR beta chain was carried out in a study of Ad26.COV2.S vaccination and SARS-CoV-2 variants. Study-level background: Enrolled in COV1001, the donor was in the Ad26.COV2.S trial arm, which received the vaccine. Ad26.COV2.S was injected intramuscularly once or twice, 56 days apart.

V gave up 1 base and J gave up 5 bases; unmatched junction bases: 11. Germline V lookup: CDR1 SGHNT, CDR2 YENEEA. There are 17 residues in the CDR3. On this clone itself: Its cognate antigen is unknown.

Regarding the study as a whole: Greater spike-specific TCR breadth was seen in vaccine recipients than in placebo recipients.

Treatment specified: some 20 received Ad26.COV2.S at low or high dose, single or two shots; 5 received placebo; per-sample allocation not given. The samples were gathered on day 63 after the first injection of vaccine or placebo. Expression of Wuhan-strain SARS-CoV-2 spike came from the Ad26 vector that formed the vaccine. Sequenced by immunoSEQ multiplex PCR; TCRdb stores in-frame clones only, minus some. The repertoire includes about 470,000 clones, about nine tenths of them detected once, and less than 4.5% sits in the top ten. This receptor was taken from a person aged 18-60 years who received the Ad26.COV2.S COVID-19 vaccine or a placebo. Material: peripheral blood, obtained in a trial of Ad26.COV2.S vaccine versus placebo. V is TRBV11-3 and J is TRBJ2-1; 7 nucleotides line up with TRBD1. The CDR3 loop is CASSLAPTGTVHNEQFF. The CDR3 DNA sequence: TGTGCCAGCAGCTTAGCCCCTACCGGGACAGTACACAATGAGCAGTTCTTC.